This TCR beta chain was observed in a study of identical twins (dated by TCRdb to the mid-2010s). About the study as a whole: TCR alpha and beta repertoires from monozygotic twins, unrelated adults of various ages and cord blood were deep-sequenced to test whether fetal clonotypes persist. Replicate twin experiments were performed at different times using different library preparation protocols to rule out contamination.

The CDR3, from cysteine to phenylalanine, totals 15 residues. Here the CDR3 DNA is all that survives: 45 bases in frame from base 1. Trimming at the junction amounts to 4 bases on V and 3 bases on J, and the germline ends lie 16 bases apart. The germline V gene (reference sequence) specifies DFQATT as CDR1 and SNEGSKA as CDR2. To note about this clonotype: Its antigen specificity is not known. Base qualities were left out, and no much larger clone turns up one base away.

The library was generated by 5' RACE. The listed sequencing device is Illumina HiSeq 2000. A universal primer binding site was added through template switching, and the final cDNA carried a unique molecular identifier so that TCR cDNA molecules could be counted accurately. First-strand cDNA for TCR alpha and beta chains was synthesized from specific primers in the conserved constant-segment region. To control for contamination, each cDNA library was double barcoded with a SMART-Mk sample barcode plus Illumina barcodes. TruSeq adapter sequences and Illumina sample barcodes were added in two successive PCR steps. The TCR alpha and beta cDNA libraries were sequenced on the Illumina HiSeq platform using custom primers. The paper's data handling went like this. MiGEC was used to process raw reads and extract unique molecular identifiers, and MiXCR was used to find CDR3 positions. Recombination models were inferred per individual with the repgenHMM and IGoR tools using an EM algorithm. The analysis of shared clonotypes was done with the tcR package in R, with sharing normalized by the product of cloneset sizes. To study raw recombination without the effects of thymic and clonal selection, out-of-frame nonproductive sequences were analyzed. TCRdb reprocessing: public reads trimmed at Q25 with fastp, clones called with MiXCR, in-frame beta chains kept. Under each unique CDR3 protein, matching rows form one entry showing the most common genes and DNA. In this record, the V and J calls reflect TCRdb's handling and not the investigators' own analysis. This sample gives 1.5 million to 2 million distinct CDR3 sequences in total; less than 35% of them show up just once. 0.25% to 0.3% of the sample rests with the top ten.

Findings and caveats that apply to the study as a whole: In monozygotic twins, out-of-frame TCR alpha sharing was systematically underestimated by recombination models, although the models agreed with sharing between unrelated individuals. Because the same donors could not be followed over many years, conclusions were based on cross-sectional statistical analysis. In beta out-of-frame sequences, excess twin sharing was weaker, because having fewer shared sequences lowered the signal-to-noise ratio. Invariant T cells such as MAIT and iNKT could partly confound zero-insertion analyses, although diverse VJ usage argued against such confounding for most clonotypes. Fewer insertions were carried by abundant cord blood beta clonotypes, a similar but weaker trend appeared in young adult naive repertoires, and no such trend appeared in memory repertoires. Compared with coincidental sharing between unrelated individuals, out-of-frame TCR alpha sequences shared between twins had an excess of sequences with low generation probability.

Every donor was a healthy Caucasian. Sequenced sample: cord blood. Here the chain combines TRBV20-1 and TRBJ2-1, with TRBD2 tentatively as D gene (7 bases match). The source of this sequence is a newborn girl in good health. The CDR3 protein sequence reads: CSAMGRDIGYNEQFF. In nucleotide form, the sequence is TGCAGTGCTATGGGGAGGGACATAGGCTACAATGAGCAGTTCTTC.